This T cell receptor beta chain was documented in a study of blood T cell repertoires in COVID-19. Across the study: Sample material is recorded as cDNA or gDNA derived from T cells, B-cell-depleted T cells, or PBMCs.

This CDR3 has 16 residues. Germline CDR1 SGDLS, CDR2 YYNGEE. The V gene end was trimmed by 4 bases and the J gene end by 5 bases; junction bases not matched to a gene: 9. Only in-frame clones appear in the TCRdb table, and some are missing; sequencing was by immunoSEQ multiplex PCR. The data hold around 190,000 clones, with 70% to 85% observed a single time. The receptor comes from a human donor in a cohort sampled during active COVID-19. The material sequenced was peripheral blood. The chain couples TRBV9 to TRBJ2-2; 9 bases align to TRBD2. The CDR3 DNA reads as TGTGCCAGCAGCCTATTTAGCGGGGGAGGAACCGGGGAGCTGTTTTTT. It translates to CASSLFSGGGTGELFF.